These 26 T cell receptor beta chains share one sample of origin, sequenced in a study of blood T cell repertoires in COVID-19. Sequencing used immunoSEQ multiplex PCR; TCRdb keeps in-frame clones, though not all of them. Of 81,000 or so clones in the sample, around nine tenths were seen once. The source material was peripheral blood. These TCRs come from a man in his 70s with active or convalescent COVID-19.

This clone was picked up a small number of times. The V call is TRBV18, the J call TRBJ1-2, with TRBD1 matching over 9 bases. With 3 bases clipped from V and 8 bases from J, the junction kept 4 bases outside the gene matches. Germline values: CDR1 KGHSH, CDR2 LQKENI. The CDR3 is 13 residues long. The CDR3 loop reads CASSPRTGDGYTF. CDR3 DNA sequence: TGTGCCAGCTCACCGAGGACAGGGGACGGCTACACCTTC.

The chain carries TRBV4-3 and TRBJ1-2; D unclear. Germline assignment: CDR1 LGHNA and CDR2 YSLEER. The length of the CDR3 is 16 residues. V was cut by 0 bases and J by 4 bases, with 15 bases left in between. The CDR3 reads CASSQDLERQSYGYTF. Written as DNA, the CDR3 is TGCGCCAGCAGCCAAGATTTAGAGCGGCAGTCCTATGGCTACACCTTC.

This clone was seen a few times. In DNA, the CDR3 is TGTGCCACCACCTCAGGGGGCGCGGACTATGGCTACACCTTC. Amino acids: CATTSGGADYGYTF. The chain employs TRBV15 and TRBJ1-2; TRBD1 matches at 8 bases. Per the germline V gene, CDR1 is LNHNV and CDR2 is YYDKDF (reference sequence). The CDR3 loop spans 14 amino acids. The V gene end was trimmed by 7 bases and the J gene end by 3 bases; junction bases not matched to a gene: 7.

This rearrangement joins TRBV9 to TRBJ2-1, with 9 bases lining up with TRBD1. This CDR3 is 15 amino acids long. CDR1 SGDLS and CDR2 YYNGEE come from the germline V gene. After removal of 3 bases from V and 8 bases from J, the junction contained 9 bases not matched to a gene. The CDR3 protein is CASSAPTGGTDEQFF. The DNA for the CDR3 is TGTGCCAGCAGCGCACCGACAGGGGGTACGGATGAGCAGTTCTTC.

V is TRBV9 and J is TRBJ2-2; perhaps TRBD2 as D (5 bases). The germline gives CDR1 SGDLS, CDR2 YYNGEE. This CDR3 comprises 15 residues. Between the trimmed V and J ends, which lost 0 bases and 6 bases, there was a span of 12 bases. For the CDR3, the DNA is TGTGCCAGCAGCGTAGTTGAGGGATGGTCCGGGGAGCTGTTTTTT. Translation gives CASSVVEGWSGELFF.

V is TRBV29-1 and J is TRBJ1-2; a weak D match, TRBD1 (5 bases). The V and J ends lost 0 bases and 8 bases respectively, with 13 bases between them. Germline V gene data show CDR1 as SQVTM and CDR2 as ANQGSEA. CDR3 length equals 13 residues. The CDR3 nucleotides read TGCAGCGTTGAAGATGGGGGGGTTCTCGGCTACACCTTC. Amino acid sequence: CSVEDGGVLGYTF.

This clone showed up just once. The chain joins TRBV5-8 to TRBJ1-5, with D possibly TRBD1 on 5 matching bases. The germline V gene encodes CDR1 SGHTS and CDR2 YDEGEE. The CDR3 runs 15 residues. The ends were cut back, 0 bases at V and 7 bases at J, with 14 bases in the middle. The CDR3 region has the DNA TGTGCCAGCAGCTTGGGCCAGGGTATGGGGCAGCCCCAGCATTTT. Its translation is CASSLGQGMGQPQHF.

The chain employs TRBV4-3 and TRBJ2-3; D is possibly TRBD2 (5 bases). V lost 1 base to trimming and J lost 5 bases, with 13 bases between them. Germline CDR1 and CDR2: LGHNA and YSLEER. The CDR3 runs to 15 residues. CDR3 bases: TGCGCCAGCAGCCAAGCGGACGGGGTTGTAGATACGCAGTATTTT. Its translation is CASSQADGVVDTQYF.

DNA of the CDR3: TGTGCCAGCAGTTTAGAGCTAGCGGGGGGCCTACGGGAGCTGTTTTTT. Translation: CASSLELAGGLRELFF. The rearrangement links TRBV6-5 to TRBJ2-2, with TRBD2 matching over 11 bases. The V segment lost 4 bases and the J segment 9 bases; nucleotides outside the gene matches: 10. The CDR3 contains 16 residues. Germline V gene data show CDR1 as MNHEY and CDR2 as SVGAGI.

Only a few counts were recorded for this clone. The V call is TRBV7-7, the J call TRBJ2-5; TRBD1 is a possible D gene (6 bases). Germline CDR1 SSHAT, CDR2 FNYEAQ (reference sequence). Trimming removed 0 bases at V and 0 bases at J, with 20 bases between. This CDR3 has 19 amino acids. The CDR3 protein is CASSLAPVGTHLYQETQYF. In DNA, the CDR3 is TGTGCCAGCAGCTTAGCGCCGGTAGGGACACATCTGTACCAAGAGACCCAGTACTTC.

This clone was seen just once. The chain carries TRBV30 and TRBJ2-7; 9 bases match TRBD1. The V segment lost 2 bases and the J segment 6 bases; nucleotides outside the gene matches: 2. In germline, CDR1 is GTSNPN, CDR2 SVGIG (reference sequence). The CDR3 runs 12 residues. CDR3 protein: CAWSHRGPEQYF. In DNA form, the CDR3 reads TGTGCCTGGAGTCACAGGGGGCCCGAGCAGTACTTC.

This clone has just one count. The chain is built from TRBV4-1 and TRBJ1-1; D is possibly TRBD1 (6 bases). Between the trimmed V and J ends, which lost 3 bases and 10 bases, there was a span of 12 bases. The length of the CDR3 is 12 residues. CDR1 is MGHRA and CDR2 is YSYEKL in the germline V gene. The CDR3 is CASSHLGGAAFF. DNA of the CDR3: TGCGCCAGCAGCCACCTTGGGGGGGCAGCTTTCTTT.

The rearrangement links TRBV5-4 to TRBJ2-2; D gene unclear. Trimming removed 0 bases at V and 1 base at J, with 4 bases between. Germline values: CDR1 SGHNT, CDR2 YYREEE (reference sequence). The CDR3 loop spans 14 amino acids. In nucleotides, the CDR3 is TGTGCCAGCAGCTTGGGACAGAACACCGGGGAGCTGTTTTTT. This codes for CASSLGQNTGELFF.

The rearrangement joins TRBV5-1 to TRBJ1-2, with 7 bases matching TRBD1. V shed 2 bases, J shed 3 bases, and the junction held 7 bases outside the gene matches. The CDR3 is 15 amino acids. The germline gives CDR1 SGHRS, CDR2 YFSETQ. CDR3 amino acids: CASSLAGGVYYGYTF. DNA of the CDR3: TGCGCCAGCAGCTTAGCAGGGGGTGTATACTATGGCTACACCTTC.

The chain is built from TRBV7-8 and TRBJ2-2; TRBD1 aligns across 10 bases. This CDR3 comprises 18 residues. Germline values: CDR1 SGHVS, CDR2 FQNEAQ. With V trimmed by 6 bases and J by 6 bases, 16 bases remained unmatched. The CDR3 nucleotides read TGTGCCAGCAGTTATATTGGGGGGACAGGGGTATCATCCGGGGAGCTGTTTTTT. It is translated as CASSYIGGTGVSSGELFF.

The chain has TRBV5-6 and TRBJ1-6; D is uncertain. The CDR3 extends over 12 amino acids. With 3 bases removed from V and 11 bases from J, the gap between germline ends came to 9 bases. The germline V gene encodes CDR1 SGHDT and CDR2 YYEEEE. The CDR3 nucleotides read TGTGCCAGCAGCTCCGATGGAGCACCCCTCCACTTT. Its protein product is CASSSDGAPLHF.

V and J are TRBV7-2 and TRBJ1-2; TRBD1 is a possible D gene (5 bases). V lost 3 bases to trimming and J lost 6 bases, with 14 bases between them. CDR3 length: 14 amino acids. The germline CDR1 and CDR2 sequences are SGHTA and FQGNSA. CDR3 in amino acids: CASSFVDSENGYTF. For the CDR3, the DNA is TGTGCCAGCAGCTTTGTAGACAGTGAAAATGGCTACACCTTC.

The genes are TRBV6-5 and TRBJ1-2, with D hard to call. Trimming took off 2 bases at V and 4 bases at J, with 8 bases between the two ends. There are 13 residues in the CDR3. Germline V gives CDR1 MNHEY, CDR2 SVGAGI. As DNA, the CDR3 is TGTGCCAGCAGTTACAGGGCGGGCTATGGCTACACCTTC. Translation: CASSYRAGYGYTF.

The genes are TRBV10-3 and TRBJ2-1, with 8 bases matching TRBD2. The CDR3 covers 14 residues. The junction had 7 bases not matched to a gene; V was cut back by 6 bases and J by 6 bases. Germline V lookup: CDR1 ENHRY, CDR2 SYGVKD. The CDR3, as DNA: TGTGCCATCAGAACCGCGGGGGGCCTCAATGAGCAGTTCTTC. Residues: CAIRTAGGLNEQFF.

The V gene is TRBV18, the J gene TRBJ2-1; 9 nucleotides line up with TRBD2. This CDR3 has 18 amino acids. Germline V lookup: CDR1 KGHSH, CDR2 LQKENI. J gave up 0 bases and V 1 base, and 7 bases lay outside the gene matches. In nucleotides, the CDR3 is TGTGCCAGCTCACCACGAGCGGGGGGCCTGAGCTCCTACAATGAGCAGTTCTTC. Translation gives CASSPRAGGLSSYNEQFF.

The chain combines TRBV4-3 with TRBJ2-1, with no clear D. With 1 base removed from V and 1 base from J, the gap between germline ends came to 11 bases. The CDR3 loop spans 16 amino acids. Germline CDR1 and CDR2: LGHNA and YSLEER. The CDR3 region has the DNA TGCGCCAGCAGCCAAGGTATCGCGGAGTCCTACAATGAGCAGTTCTTC. It is translated as CASSQGIAESYNEQFF.

The rearrangement uses TRBV4-3 and TRBJ2-1; weak D call: TRBD2 (5 bases). In germline, CDR1 is LGHNA, CDR2 YSLEER. The CDR3 covers 18 residues. V gave up 2 bases and J gave up 0 bases, with 17 bases separating them. CDR3 sequence (DNA): TGCGCCAGCAGCCAACGTCCCCTCAACGGGATCTCCTACAATGAGCAGTTCTTC. This codes for CASSQRPLNGISYNEQFF.

The chain uses TRBV27 and TRBJ2-2, with 7 nucleotides matching TRBD2. The length of the CDR3 is 14 residues. The germline V gene encodes CDR1 MNHEY and CDR2 SMNVEV (reference sequence). The V segment lost 6 bases and the J segment 3 bases; nucleotides outside the gene matches: 4. Written as DNA, the CDR3 is TGTGCCAGCAGCAGACTAGCAGACACCGGGGAGCTGTTTTTT. As protein: CASSRLADTGELFF.

The sample holds one count of this clone. The rearrangement joins TRBV6-1 to TRBJ1-5, with D possibly matching TRBD1 (6 bases). Between the trimmed V and J ends, which lost 4 bases and 8 bases, there was a span of 24 bases. CDR3 length: 17 residues. CDR1 MNHNS and CDR2 SASEGT come from the germline V gene. CDR3: CASSGRPRWGGQEPQHF. CDR3 nucleotide sequence: TGTGCCAGCAGTGGACGCCCGAGGTGGGGGGGCCAAGAGCCCCAGCATTTT.

J is TRBJ2-7 and V is TRBV13; D ambiguous. CDR1 is PRHDT, CDR2 FYEKMQ, per germline (reference sequence). The CDR3 runs 14 residues. Trimming left V 5 bases short and J 3 bases short, with 14 bases between. The CDR3, as DNA: TGTGCCAGCAGCAAACGACTGGAAATCTACGAGCAGTACTTC. Translated: CASSKRLEIYEQYF.

This chain uses TRBV3-1 (or the pseudogene TRBV3-2) with TRBJ2-1, with D unclear. The CDR3 is made up of 13 amino acids. Germline CDR1 is LGHDT and CDR2 is YNNKEL (reference sequence). Trimming removed 2 bases at V and 9 bases at J, with 11 bases between. The CDR3 region has the DNA TGTGCCAGCAGCCAAATAAAAAGCGCTGAGCAGTTCTTC. Protein product: CASSQIKSAEQFF.